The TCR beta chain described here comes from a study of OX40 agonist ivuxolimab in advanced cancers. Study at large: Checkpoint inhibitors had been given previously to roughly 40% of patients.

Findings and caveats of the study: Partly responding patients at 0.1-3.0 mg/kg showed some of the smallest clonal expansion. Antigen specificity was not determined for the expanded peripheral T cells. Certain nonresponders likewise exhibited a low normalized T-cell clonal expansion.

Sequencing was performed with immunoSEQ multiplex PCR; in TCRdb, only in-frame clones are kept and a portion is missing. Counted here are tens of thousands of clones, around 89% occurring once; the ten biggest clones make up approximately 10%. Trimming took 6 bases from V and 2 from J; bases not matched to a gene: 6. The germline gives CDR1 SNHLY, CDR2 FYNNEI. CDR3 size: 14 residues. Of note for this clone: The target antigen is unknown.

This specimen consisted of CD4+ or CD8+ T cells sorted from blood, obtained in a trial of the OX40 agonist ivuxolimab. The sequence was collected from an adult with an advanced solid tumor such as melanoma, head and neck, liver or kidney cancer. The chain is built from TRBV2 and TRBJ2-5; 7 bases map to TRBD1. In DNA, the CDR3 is TGTGCCAGCAGACCCGGGACAGCGCAAGAGACCCAGTACTTC. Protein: CASRPGTAQETQYF.